Shown below are 26 T cell receptor beta chains from a single sample sequenced in a study of Ad26.COV2.S vaccination and SARS-CoV-2 variants. Treatment in this sample: around 19 received Ad26.COV2.S at low or high dose, single or two shots; several received placebo; per-sample allocation not given. Sampling was done on day 63 after the first vaccine or placebo injection. TCRdb keeps only in-frame clones here, not all; method: immunoSEQ multiplex PCR. There are about 680,000 clones in the sample; more than 80% occur only once, and approximately 1.5% lies in the top ten. This material consisted of peripheral blood, taken in a trial of Ad26.COV2.S vaccine versus placebo. Every receptor here comes from a person between 18 and 65 years old who received the Ad26.COV2.S COVID-19 vaccine or a placebo.

A note on this clone: Other DNA variants within this sample encode the same CDR3. The CDR3 region is CASSLGVGYGYTF. The CDR3 DNA follows: TGTGCCAGCAGTTTAGGGGTCGGCTATGGCTACACCTTC. The chain uses TRBV12-3 or TRBV12-4 and TRBJ1-2; D not certain. The CDR3 spans 13 residues. Deletions cut 1 base from V and 4 bases from J, with 7 bases between.

The chain combines TRBV3-1 (or the pseudogene TRBV3-2) with TRBJ1-4; TRBD1 matches at 7 bases. CDR3 size: 20 residues. With V trimmed by 0 bases and J by 3 bases, 16 bases remained unmatched. Germline-derived CDR1 and CDR2 are LGHDT and YNNKEL (reference sequence). CDR3: CASSQENPGQRIEANEKLFF. The CDR3 coding sequence is TGTGCCAGCAGCCAAGAAAATCCGGGACAGAGAATAGAGGCTAATGAAAAACTGTTTTTT.

In its sample, this clone was seen once. The gene calls are TRBV19 and TRBJ1-1, with D maybe TRBD1 (6 bases). The germline gives CDR1 LNHDA, CDR2 SQIVND (reference sequence). The CDR3 has 18 residues. V was cut by 3 bases and J by 1 base, with 21 bases left in between. The CDR3 coding sequence is TGTGCCAGTAGTATCGACCGTGGTGGCAGGGGCCCGAACACTGAAGCTTTCTTT. This translates into CASSIDRGGRGPNTEAFF. Combining the CDR3 with reference TRBV19 and TRBJ1-1 gives the whole variable domain DGGITQSPKYLFRKEGQNVTLSCEQNLNHDAMYWYRQDPGQGLRLIYYSQIVNDFQKGDIAEGYSVSREKKESFPLTVTSAQKNPTAFYLCASSIDRGGRGPNTEAFFGQGTRLTVV.

This clone has just one count. In nucleotides, the CDR3 is TGTGCCAGCTTTCCGGACGTGGCTGGAAACACCATATATTTT. Encoded protein: CASFPDVAGNTIYF. The V gene is TRBV18, the J gene TRBJ1-3; no clear D gene. Germline V CDR1 and CDR2: KGHSH, LQKENI. The CDR3 spans 14 residues. With 7 bases removed from V and 2 bases from J, the gap between germline ends came to 12 bases.

CDR3 amino acids: CASSPLRDANTEAFF. The CDR3 bases are TGTGCCAGCAGCCCTCTGAGGGATGCGAACACTGAAGCTTTCTTT. The chain joins TRBV4-2 to TRBJ1-1; D not resolved. V shed 4 bases and J shed 1 base, with 13 bases lying between them. CDR1 and CDR2 from the germline V gene are LGHNA and YNFKEQ. The CDR3 contains 15 residues.

Concerning this clone itself: The same CDR3 is also encoded by other DNA sequences in this sample. The chain links TRBV3-1 (or the pseudogene TRBV3-2) to TRBJ2-5; maybe TRBD2 (5 bases). Germline V gives CDR1 LGHDT, CDR2 YNNKEL (reference sequence). This CDR3 has 12 residues. The V gene lost 1 base and the J gene lost 5 bases, with 5 bases spanning the gap. Here the CDR3 DNA reads TGTGCCAGCAGCCAAGGAGGGGAGACCCAGTACTTC. Its protein product is CASSQGGETQYF.

As regards this clone: Other DNA sequences in this specimen translate into the identical CDR3. The chain combines TRBV5-1 with TRBJ2-5, with 14 bases identical to TRBD2. The CDR3 runs 16 residues. Unmatched junction bases numbered 3, after V lost 0 bases and J lost 5 bases. Germline loops: CDR1 SGHRS, CDR2 YFSETQ. The CDR3 here is CASSLGLAGGAETQYF. DNA of the CDR3: TGCGCCAGCAGCTTGGGACTAGCGGGAGGGGCGGAGACCCAGTACTTC.

This rearrangement joins TRBV5-1 to TRBJ2-7, with 7 nucleotides matching TRBD1. CDR3 size: 13 residues. V lost 3 bases and J lost 3; bases outside the gene matches: 3. Per the germline V gene, CDR1 is SGHRS and CDR2 is YFSETQ. The CDR3 spells CASSSGQDYEQYF. In DNA, the CDR3 is TGCGCCAGCAGCTCTGGACAGGACTACGAGCAGTACTTC.

The chain couples TRBV27 to TRBJ2-7; D possibly uses TRBD1 or TRBD2 (6 bases each). The germline CDR1 and CDR2 sequences are MNHEY and SMNVEV (reference sequence). CDR3 length: 13 amino acids. V was pared by 7 bases and J by 2 bases, with 12 bases between. The CDR3 sequence: CASTQGGTYEQYF. CDR3 nucleotides: TGTGCCAGCACACAGGGAGGTACCTACGAGCAGTACTTC.

This clone has more than one count but fewer than ten. J is TRBJ1-1 and V is TRBV6-2 or TRBV6-3; tentative D call: TRBD1 (5 bases). V was clipped by 2 bases and J by 1 base, with 11 bases between them. The CDR3 is 15 residues long. The germline CDR1 and CDR2 sequences are MNHEY and SVGEGT. The CDR3, as DNA: TGTGCCAGCAGTTACGGAGGGGCAGGGAACACTGAAGCTTTCTTT. Protein sequence: CASSYGGAGNTEAFF.

The chain recombines TRBV29-1 with TRBJ1-3; D not certain. This CDR3 has 14 amino acids. Germline values: CDR1 SQVTM, CDR2 ANQGSEA. Trimming left V 3 bases short and J 2 bases short, with 11 bases between. DNA for the CDR3: TGCAGCGTTGACGGGTCGACAACTGGAAACACCATATATTTT. It is translated as CSVDGSTTGNTIYF. The variable domain in full, completed from reference TRBV29-1 and TRBJ1-3, reads SAVISQKPSRDICQRGTSLTIQCQVDSQVTMMFWYRQQPGQSLTLIATANQGSEATYESGFVIDKFPISRPNLTFSTLTVSNMSPEDSSIYLCSVDGSTTGNTIYFGEGSWLTVV.

This clone was observed a single time. J is TRBJ2-7 and V is TRBV27; D assignment may be TRBD1 or TRBD2 (5 bases each). Germline V gives CDR1 MNHEY, CDR2 SMNVEV (reference sequence). Between the trimmed V and J ends, which lost 8 bases and 0 bases, there was a span of 11 bases. This CDR3 is 13 amino acids long. The CDR3, as DNA: TGTGCCAGCTCAGAGGGGAGCTCCTACGAGCAGTACTTC. Protein sequence: CASSEGSSYEQYF.

The rearrangement uses TRBV7-9 and TRBJ1-1, with 9 bases that match TRBD1. Per the germline V gene, CDR1 is SEHNR and CDR2 is FQNEAQ (reference sequence). This CDR3 contains 16 residues. V lost 4 bases and J lost 4; bases outside the gene matches: 10. DNA of the CDR3: TGTGCCAGCAGCTCCTCGGCTGGACAGGGGACCACTGAAGCTTTCTTT. Amino acid sequence: CASSSSAGQGTTEAFF.

The chain recombines TRBV10-1 with TRBJ2-7, with D perhaps TRBD1 (6 bases). From germline, CDR1 is WNHNN and CDR2 SYGVQD (reference sequence). This CDR3 is built from 12 residues. Between the trimmed V and J ends, which lost 4 bases and 5 bases, there was a span of 9 bases. The DNA for the CDR3 is TGCGCCAGCAGTGGTCAGGGGAACGAGCAGTACTTC. This encodes CASSGQGNEQYF.

The chain employs TRBV7-2 and TRBJ2-7; 9 bases align to TRBD1. The CDR3 runs 16 residues. V lost 1 base and J lost 1; bases outside the gene matches: 5. In germline, CDR1 is SGHTA, CDR2 FQGNSA. The CDR3 spells CASSLGGTGPSYEQYF. DNA of the CDR3: TGTGCCAGCAGCTTAGGGGGGACAGGGCCTTCCTACGAGCAGTACTTC.

This chain joins TRBV30 and TRBJ2-7, with TRBD2 matching over 7 bases. This CDR3 comprises 16 residues. Germline-derived CDR1 and CDR2 are GTSNPN and SVGIG (reference sequence). V dropped 3 bases and J dropped 5; count of bases not matched to a gene: 16. CDR3 in amino acids: CAWRGVASGKADEQYF. The CDR3 region has the DNA TGTGCCTGGAGAGGGGTTGCCAGCGGGAAAGCTGACGAGCAGTACTTC.

The chain joins TRBV6-6 to TRBJ1-3; D uncertain. CDR3 length equals 14 residues. Between the trimmed V and J ends, which lost 6 bases and 7 bases, there was a span of 16 bases. CDR1 and CDR2 (germline): MNHNY, SVGAGI (reference sequence). The CDR3 spells CASSHGPGYNTIYF. For the CDR3, the DNA is TGTGCCAGCAGCCACGGGCCGGGTTACAACACCATATATTTT.

The chain has TRBV30 and TRBJ1-6; the match to TRBD1 covers 8 bases. There are 14 residues in the CDR3. CDR1 and CDR2 (germline): GTSNPN, SVGIG (reference sequence). V shed 3 bases and J 6 bases; nucleotides not matched to a gene: 4. The CDR3 region has the DNA TGTGCCTGGAGCGCAGGGGGCGTTAATTCACCCCTCCACTTT. Its protein is CAWSAGGVNSPLHF.

This rearrangement joins TRBV18 to TRBJ1-1, with D maybe TRBD1 (5 bases). Trimming left V 3 bases short and J 6 bases short, with 11 bases between. CDR3 size: 13 residues. Germline V CDR1 and CDR2: KGHSH, LQKENI. CDR3 protein: CASSPTAGAEAFF. Written as DNA, the CDR3 is TGTGCCAGCTCACCCACAGCGGGGGCTGAAGCTTTCTTT.

The rearrangement uses TRBV6-5 and TRBJ2-2; 7 bases agree with TRBD1. Germline values: CDR1 MNHEY, CDR2 SVGAGI. The ends lost 2 bases at V and 0 bases at J; junction bases unmatched: 0. The CDR3 covers 15 residues. This CDR3 reads CASSYGTANTGELFF. Here the CDR3 DNA reads TGTGCCAGCAGTTACGGGACAGCGAACACCGGGGAGCTGTTTTTT.

In DNA, the CDR3 is TGCAGTGGGGAGCTATACAATGAGCAGTTCTTC. Translating it yields CSGELYNEQFF. The rearrangement uses TRBV20-1 and TRBJ2-1; D may be TRBD2 (5 bases). The CDR3 spans 11 residues. The germline gives CDR1 DFQATT, CDR2 SNEGSKA (reference sequence). Deletions cut 7 bases from V and 4 bases from J, with 8 bases between.

This chain uses TRBV9 with TRBJ1-6; D gene unclear. V was pared by 6 bases and J by 7 bases, with 20 bases between. Germline V CDR1 and CDR2: SGDLS, YYNGEE. The CDR3 length is 16 residues. The CDR3 DNA is TGTGCCAGCACCGAAGGAGGCCAAGTGGGGAATTCACCCCTCCACTTT. It encodes CASTEGGQVGNSPLHF.

This clone was observed a single time. The genes are TRBV19 and TRBJ2-1; TRBD2 agrees at 8 bases. This CDR3 has 15 residues. Germline lookup yields CDR1 LNHDA and CDR2 SQIVND (reference sequence). V shed 1 base, J shed 8 bases, and the junction held 7 bases outside the gene matches. The CDR3 here is CASSIGAREVYEQFF. The CDR3 DNA is TGTGCCAGTAGTATAGGGGCGCGGGAGGTCTATGAGCAGTTCTTC.

J is TRBJ2-7 and V is TRBV7-8; 9 positions agree with TRBD1. Germline-derived CDR1 and CDR2 are SGHVS and FQNEAQ. The CDR3 is made up of 14 amino acids. V lost 10 bases to trimming and J lost 0 bases; unmatched junction nucleotides: 7. The CDR3 loop reads CATYRDRVSYEQYF. CDR3 coding DNA: TGTGCCACCTACCGGGACAGGGTCTCCTACGAGCAGTACTTC.

CDR3 amino acids: CASSYRAGEAGGYTF. CDR3 bases: TGTGCCAGCAGTTACCGGGCAGGGGAGGCCGGCGGCTACACCTTC. The rearrangement links TRBV6-2 or TRBV6-3 to TRBJ1-2; D might be TRBD1 (6 bases). The CDR3 consists of 15 residues. Looked up from germline, CDR1 is MNHEY and CDR2 is SVGEGT. Trimming pared 2 bases from V and 8 bases from J, leaving 18 bases between.

This sequence joins TRBV7-2 and TRBJ2-3; no clear D gene. The CDR3 is made up of 16 amino acids. Trimming stripped 4 bases from V and 6 bases from J, with 20 bases between. From germline, CDR1 is SGHTA and CDR2 FQGNSA. CDR3 nucleotide sequence: TGTGCCAGCAGCTCTTCGCTGGCCGGAAAGTCGGATACGCAGTATTTT. It is translated as CASSSSLAGKSDTQYF.